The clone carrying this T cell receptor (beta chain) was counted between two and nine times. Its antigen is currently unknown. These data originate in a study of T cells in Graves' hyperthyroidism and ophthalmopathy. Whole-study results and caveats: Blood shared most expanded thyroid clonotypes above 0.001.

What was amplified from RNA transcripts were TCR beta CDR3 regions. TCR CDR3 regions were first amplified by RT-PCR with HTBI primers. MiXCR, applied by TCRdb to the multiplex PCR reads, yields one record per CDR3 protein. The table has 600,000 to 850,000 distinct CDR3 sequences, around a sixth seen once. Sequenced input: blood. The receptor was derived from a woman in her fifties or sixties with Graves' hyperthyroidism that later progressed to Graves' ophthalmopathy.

The chain's CDR3 is CASSPNWNTEAFF. The CDR3 bases are TGTGCCAGCAGCCCGAACTGGAACACTGAAGCTTTCTTT. The chain joins TRBV11-3 to TRBJ1-1, with unresolved D. The CDR3 contains 13 residues. Trimming removed 5 bases from V and 1 base from J, with 8 bases in between. Germline V CDR1 and CDR2: SGHNT, YENEEA.